This entry describes one T cell receptor (beta chain). Its recognized antigen is unknown. No per-base quality is available; no much larger clone lies one base away. The sample is drawn from a study of blood T cells in healthy people across ages (dated by TCRdb to 2014 to 2015). Regarding the research as a whole: In model experiments, template switching captured roughly one uniquely barcoded TCR beta cDNA molecule for every two T cells. The donors were split into four age groups: young (average 16 years), middle-aged (39), aged (about 62) and long-lived (over 75). Using deep sequencing normalized with unique cDNA molecular identifiers, the study measured how TCR beta repertoire diversity changes with age. Using the same blood draw, the study looked at two additional independent replicas of 1 million unique cDNA reads for two donors, one aged 18 to 30 and the other aged 80 or older. To avoid experimental bias, donors of different ages were distributed randomly across sequencing lanes.

The receptor library was made with 5' RACE. A second PCR of roughly 6 to 11 cycles was run with a J-beta primer mix and a sample-barcoded 5' primer. Each TCR beta cDNA molecule received a unique molecular identifier from a template-switch 5' adaptor carrying 12 random nucleotides. Each sample yielded at least 3 million CDR3-containing paired-end reads. The Mint cDNA synthesis kit, primed by a TRBC-specific oligonucleotide, was used to synthesize first-strand cDNA from all RNA. All cDNA was treated with uracil-DNA glycosylase and then went through a first 18-cycle PCR with the universal primers M1SS and BC2_uni_R. The study's own analysis went as follows. Normalization of each sample was performed by random selection of 1 million high-quality reads, each carrying a distinct molecular identifier. Instead of being binned into consensus sequences, reads that shared molecular identifiers were thrown out. MiTCR, with a Q25 quality threshold and the strictest error-elimination algorithm, was used for CDR3 identification, clonotype clustering and error correction. A nonparametric unseen species model with Euler transformation was used to estimate lower-bound total TCR beta diversity. TCRdb's own reprocessing of the public reads used fastp at Q25 and MiXCR and kept productive beta chains. For every CDR3 protein sequence, its rows merge into one entry that carries the most common genes and DNA. The V and J calls were not made by the authors but by TCRdb's processing. Within this sample are over 1,500,000 distinct CDR3 sequences, with about 39% of them counted one time only. Approximately 22% of the sample rests with the top ten.

Donors were under 40 systemically healthy Caucasian individuals from Russia aged roughly 6 to 100 years. Each donor gave ten milliliters of peripheral blood, collected into EDTA-treated Vacutainer tubes. Ficoll-Paque density-gradient centrifugation was used to isolate PBMCs, with at least 6 million per sample. Trizol reagent was used to extract total RNA from PBMCs, with at least 5.5 micrograms per sample. For every donor, an aliquot of PBMCs went through flow cytometry to measure the percentages of naive CD45RAhigh/CD27high T cells. Here is what the overall study found, with its caveats: Because profiling used bulk unsorted PBMCs, naive and antigen-experienced compartments could not be compared conclusively. Compared with the aged group, more naive CD4+ T cells, fewer expanded clones and increased TCR diversity were shown by the long-lived group, suggesting age selection. There was a strong correlation between observed TCR beta diversity and the percentage of naive T cells measured by flow cytometry. Because the CMV infection status of the donors was unknown, age-related changes in expanded clonotypes may potentially have been confounded. As age increased, observed TCR beta diversity per million T cells dropped in a roughly linear way, and a significant reduction was already evident by age about 40. Estimates of total diversity based on one million sequenced T cells were regarded as lower bounds and as underestimates.

This receptor was taken from a human donor in good health. Sequences were obtained from blood.

The DNA reads as follows: TGTGCCAGCACCGCAGGGAACCAAGAGACCCAGTACTTC. Its product reads: CASTAGNQETQYF. The chain is made from TRBV27 and TRBJ2-5, and possibly TRBD1, on 5 matching bases. Reading the germline V gene (reference sequence) gives CDR1 MNHEY and CDR2 SMNVEV. The CDR3 has 13 amino acids, counting the end cysteine and phenylalanine. The retained sequence is limited to the CDR3, 39 bases, with the frame set at the first base. V gives up 7 bases and J gives up 0 bases, and the segment between their germline ends measures 9 bases.